This TCR beta chain was profiled in a study of early T cells in non-severe SARS-CoV-2 infection. MiXCR was run by TCRdb on the 5' RACE reads, yielding one entry per CDR3 protein. The table includes around 67,000 distinct CDR3 sequences, about 11% detected once. This clonotype was seen only a few times. The V segment lost 8 bases and the J segment 8 bases; nucleotides outside the gene matches: 16. The CDR3 runs to 16 residues. The germline CDR1 and CDR2 sequences are MNHEY and SVGAGI. The clonotype originates from an adult who was a healthcare worker with PCR-confirmed SARS-CoV-2 infection or an uninfected control (not recorded which). The chain couples TRBV6-5 to TRBJ1-3; 9 nucleotides align to TRBD1. Sequencing was performed on whole blood. The CDR3 sequence is CASARALGTGKDTIYF. DNA of the CDR3: TGTGCCAGCGCGAGGGCTCTCGGGACAGGGAAGGACACCATATATTTT.